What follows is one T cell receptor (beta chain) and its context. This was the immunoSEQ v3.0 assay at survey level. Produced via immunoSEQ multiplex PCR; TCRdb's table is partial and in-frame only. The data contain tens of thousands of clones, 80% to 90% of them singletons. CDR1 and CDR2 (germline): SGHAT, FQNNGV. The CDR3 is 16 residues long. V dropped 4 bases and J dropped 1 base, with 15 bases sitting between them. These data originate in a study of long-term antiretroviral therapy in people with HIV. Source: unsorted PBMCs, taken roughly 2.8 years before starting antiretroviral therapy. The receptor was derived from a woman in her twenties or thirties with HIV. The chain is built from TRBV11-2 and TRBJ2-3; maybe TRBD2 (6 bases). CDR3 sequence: CASSYQLASGTDTQYF. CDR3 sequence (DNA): TGTGCCAGCAGCTACCAACTAGCAAGCGGCACAGATACGCAGTATTTT.